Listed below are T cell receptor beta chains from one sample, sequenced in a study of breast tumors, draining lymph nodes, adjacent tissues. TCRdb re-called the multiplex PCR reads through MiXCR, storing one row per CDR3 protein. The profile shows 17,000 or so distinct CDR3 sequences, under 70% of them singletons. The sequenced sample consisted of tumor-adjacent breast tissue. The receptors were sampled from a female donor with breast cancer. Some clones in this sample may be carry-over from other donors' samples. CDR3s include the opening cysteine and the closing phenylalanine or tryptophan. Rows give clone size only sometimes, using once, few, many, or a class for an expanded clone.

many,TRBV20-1,CSASRQDSGNTIYF
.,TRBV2,CASSGGGGGNQPQHF
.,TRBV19,CASSIGAEKSANEKLFF
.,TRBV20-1,CSAGAPYEQYF
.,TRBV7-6,CASSKGLAGSDTQYF
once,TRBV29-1,CSVRQGANYEQYF
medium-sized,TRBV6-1,CASKVDSNQPQHF
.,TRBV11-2,CASSLVPGNTIYF
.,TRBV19,CASSIRPGGRETQYF
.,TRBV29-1,CSVEKAGKLFF
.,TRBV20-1,CSAMTQQVDGYTF
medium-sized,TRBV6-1,CASSVLGLTNEKLFF
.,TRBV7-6,CASSLGAPYGYTF
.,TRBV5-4,CASYSRGLGWYNEQFF
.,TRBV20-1,CSASFSGGAYEQYF
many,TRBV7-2,CASSTQRISYNEQFF
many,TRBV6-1,CASSHATGGKDTQYF
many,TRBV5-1,CASSSPGTGDGETQYF
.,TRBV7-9,CASSLGGVNSPLHF
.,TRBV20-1,CSASVGAGYTF
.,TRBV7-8,CASSLDRVHEKLFF
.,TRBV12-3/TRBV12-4,CASSLERSNQPQHF
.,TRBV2,CASSLTGGDQPQHF
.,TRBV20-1,CSANRGTSYNEQFF
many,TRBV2,CASSVGAGANVLTF
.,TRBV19,CASSIGRSYYGYTF
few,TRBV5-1,CASSFGTGAYEQYF
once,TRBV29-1,CSVGGVEQPQHF
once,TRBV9,CASSQWGNEQFF
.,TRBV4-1,CASSQQTEANYGYTF
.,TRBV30,CAWSVGGSGELFF
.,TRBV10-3,CAISMTGNNSPLHF
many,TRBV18,CASSPDFSNEQFF
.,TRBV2,CASSEMRLDTQYF
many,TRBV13,CASSLPGVFQETQYF